This paragraph reports one TCR beta chain. Its antigen remains undetermined. No clone much larger than this one lies a single base away; base qualities are absent. TCR CDR3 regions were amplified from genomic DNA by multiplex PCR using the deep immunoSEQ assay. Genomic DNA extracted from each cell subset was distributed evenly over all wells of several immunoSEQ 96-well plates, and each plate served as one replicate. For sorted subsets, each replicate PCR was loaded with approximately 190 ng genomic DNA, equivalent to some 27,000 T cell genomes. Purified libraries were quantified with a Qubit 3.0 fluorometer, sized on a Bioanalyzer 2100, and re-quantified with the KAPA Library Quantification kit. Every immunoSEQ 96-well plate was sequenced on a dedicated single-read 150-cycle Illumina NextSeq 550 flow cell. The source study handled its data this way. The immunoSEQ output contained only junctional sequences without quality scores, so filtering could not match that applied to full-length reads. Sequences were annotated with PyIR, a Python wrapper for IgBLAST v1.9, and V/J genes and CDR3 were assigned using IMGT germline references. Reads were filtered out if the reads had weak V/J assignments (E-value above 1e-6), no CDR3, stop codons, out-of-frame junctions, or ambiguous translated residues. V3J clonotypes were defined as sequences sharing the same inferred V gene, J gene, and CDR3 amino acid sequence. To compute the percentage overlap between repertoires, the number of shared unique clonotypes was divided by the size of the smaller repertoire. RTK rarefaction, the Chao1 estimator, and Recon v2.1 estimates of unobserved clonotypes were used to assess repertoire richness. Generation probabilities were computed with OLGA for all TCRbeta clonotypes obtained by the gDNA method from a few donors. TCRdb took over this immuneACCESS table, retaining in-frame rearrangements with V and J assigned. Such tables are incomplete; in checked studies, under half of the missing clones stem from an unresolved V gene, and the remainder is unexplained. V, J and clone size derive from that table, while D and trimming were established from the DNA sequence. For this sample there are 900,000 to 1,200,000 clones; more than 75% appear just once. Jointly, the top ten make up more than 0.55% of the sample.

V trim: 3 bases; J trim: 0 bases; unmatched bases: 6. The CDR3 holds 16 amino acids from the cysteine to the phenylalanine. The only DNA kept is the CDR3, 48 bases in frame from the first base. According to the germline V gene, CDR1 reads SGHRS and CDR2 reads YFSETQ. The record originates from a study of shared clonotypes between healthy human individuals (dated by TCRdb to about 2020). Looking at the study overall: Two women and a few men aged 18 to 49 years were included in the cohort. Blood TCR repertoires of about five healthy adults were deeply sequenced to estimate repertoire size and the extent of clonotype sharing between individuals. Between about 0.94 and 8.9 billion PBMCs per donor were obtained by leukapheresis. Different laboratories and diverse techniques were used to prepare libraries and sequence TCR repertoires, to increase sequencing depth and limit assay-specific biases. For each donor, CD4 naive and CD4 memory were each run on three plates, CD8 naive on two plates, and CD8 memory on one plate.

The donors were healthy, HIV-negative adults with no recently reported acute infections or vaccinations. Every donor was a Caucasian adult living in Nashville, Tennessee, USA. CD4+ T cells were enriched by magnetic negative selection; naive cells were then positively selected on CD45RA, and the negative fraction formed the memory subset. Blood was collected by leukapheresis, and PBMCs were isolated by Ficoll-Histopaque density gradient centrifugation and then cryopreserved in liquid nitrogen vapor phase. Analytical flow cytometry was used to check the purity and quantity of each magnetically sorted T cell population. From each sorted fraction, genomic DNA was isolated and quantified by UV absorbance on a Nanodrop 2000c. The full study reports these points: Naive subsets generally had larger estimated clonotype richness than memory subsets did. Sampling was limited to blood, and TCR repertoires in tissue likely differ from TCR repertoires in blood. Rarefaction of sorted-subset datasets indicated incomplete sequencing despite the large sequencing depth. Pairwise subsampling led to the expectation that sequencing depth would affect the degree of clonotype sharing among donors. When four donors were compared, the shared fraction of clonotypes was 5% to 6.5% for naive CD4, less than 4% for naive CD8, 2% to 2.5% for memory CD4, and 0.35% to 0.5% for memory CD8. Because the study included a small number of donors, the genetic and exposure-history diversity represented was limited. Higher generation probabilities were observed for clonotypes shared by all four sorted-subset donors than for non-shared clonotypes.

The material sequenced was memory CD4+ T cells from PBMCs. The cell subset or site label for this specimen denotes: CD45RA-negative fraction. Here the chain combines TRBV5-1 and TRBJ1-1; TRBD1 fits 9 bases in the junction. This receptor was taken from a man younger than 30 in good health. Some clones in this sample may be carry-over from other donors' samples. The nucleotides read TGCGCCAGCAGCTCCGGACAGGGGAACATGAACACTGAAGCTTTCTTT. This sequence encodes CASSSGQGNMNTEAFF.